These 20 T cell receptor beta chains originate from one sample sequenced in a study of OX40 agonist ivuxolimab in advanced cancers. TCRdb's copy holds only in-frame clones and misses some; the assay was immunoSEQ multiplex PCR. The sample lists around 84,000 clones, roughly nine tenths occurring once. The specimen was CD4+ or CD8+ T cells sorted from blood, collected in a trial of the OX40 agonist ivuxolimab. The receptor source for this set is an adult with an advanced solid tumor such as melanoma, head and neck, liver or kidney cancer.

CDR3 DNA: TGTGCCAGCAGCTGGGGACTAGCGGGGGCCGGCGCGACAGATACGCAGTATTTT. Amino acid sequence: CASSWGLAGAGATDTQYF. The chain employs TRBV7-9 and TRBJ2-3; TRBD2 matches at 14 bases. The CDR3 covers 18 residues. The germline V gene encodes CDR1 SEHNR and CDR2 FQNEAQ (reference sequence). Trimming took 4 bases from V and 3 from J; bases not matched to a gene: 9. The complete variable domain, with remaining parts taken from reference TRBV7-9 and TRBJ2-3, reads DTGVSQNPRHKITKRGQNVTFRCDPISEHNRLYWYRQTLGQGPEFLTYFQNEAQLEKSRLLSDRFSAERPKGSFSTLEIQRTEQGDSAMYLCASSWGLAGAGATDTQYFGPGTRLTVL.

The chain joins TRBV7-3 to TRBJ2-1; D remains unclear. Trimming stripped 0 bases from V and 9 bases from J, with 9 bases between. Germline CDR1 and CDR2: SGHTA and FQGTGA. The CDR3 is 13 amino acids. CDR3 DNA sequence: TGTGCCAGCAGCTTAACTAGCTCGGTTGAGCAGTTCTTC. This sequence encodes CASSLTSSVEQFF. The variable domain in full, completed from reference TRBV7-3 and TRBJ2-1, reads GAGVSQTPSNKVTEKGKYVELRCDPISGHTALYWYRQSLGQGPEFLIYFQGTGAADDSGLPNDRFFAVRPEGSVSTLKIQRTERGDSAVYLCASSLTSSVEQFFGPGTRLTVL.

This rearrangement joins TRBV5-1 to TRBJ1-2, with D possibly being TRBD1 (5 bases). Germline V gene sequence: CDR1 SGHRS, CDR2 YFSETQ. This CDR3 region has 14 residues. Trimming shortened V by 0 bases and J by 8 bases, and 14 bases separated the two germline ends. The CDR3 loop reads CASSLALGVGGYTF. CDR3 DNA sequence: TGCGCCAGCAGCTTGGCCTTAGGGGTCGGGGGCTACACCTTC.

This chain uses TRBV30 with TRBJ2-5, with TRBD2 as a possible D gene (5 bases). V was shortened by 0 bases and J by 5 bases, with 22 bases between the two germline ends. Per the germline V gene, CDR1 is GTSNPN and CDR2 is SVGIG (reference sequence). This CDR3 spans 17 amino acids. The CDR3 is CAWSVGLGLGGRETQYF. In DNA, the CDR3 is TGTGCCTGGAGTGTAGGGCTTGGACTGGGCGGGCGCGAGACCCAGTACTTC.

The sample holds a few counts of this clone. CDR3 sequence reads: CASSVLDLTFF. In nucleotides, the CDR3 is TGTGCCAGCAGCGTCCTCGACTTGACTTTCTTT. The chain is built from TRBV16 and TRBJ1-1; D unresolved. Trimming removed 5 bases at V and 12 bases at J, with 13 bases between. This CDR3 has 11 residues. The germline gives CDR1 KGHSY, CDR2 FQNENV.

The V gene is TRBV2, the J gene TRBJ1-2, with D possibly matching TRBD1 (6 bases). The ends were cut back, 6 bases at V and 4 bases at J, with 9 bases in the middle. This CDR3 region has 12 residues. The germline V gene has CDR1 SNHLY and CDR2 FYNNEI. The CDR3 DNA is TGTGCCAGCAGGGGGGCAGCCTATGGCTACACCTTC. Residues: CASRGAAYGYTF.

This chain links TRBV5-8 with TRBJ1-5; D is possibly TRBD1 (6 bases). Trimming removed 3 bases from V and 6 bases from J, with 7 bases in between. The CDR3 totals 12 residues. The V gene's germline CDR1 is SGHTS and CDR2 YDEGEE. The CDR3 DNA follows: TGTGCCAGCAGCTCCAGGGGTCAGCCCCAGCATTTT. This translates into CASSSRGQPQHF.

This rearrangement joins TRBV5-4 to TRBJ1-2; TRBD1 might be the D (6 bases). Trimming cost V 1 base and J 4 bases, with 11 bases left between them. Germline V gives CDR1 SGHNT, CDR2 YYREEE (reference sequence). CDR3 length: 14 amino acids. The CDR3 nucleotides read TGTGCCAGCAGCTTGTGGGGGCTTAGCTATGGCTACACCTTC. Protein: CASSLWGLSYGYTF.

The chain is built from TRBV6-5 and TRBJ2-5; D unclear. CDR1 is MNHEY, CDR2 SVGAGI, per germline. CDR3 size: 15 residues. Trimming removed 2 bases from V and 2 bases from J, with 12 bases in between. The CDR3 DNA reads as TGTGCCAGCAGTTACGTCCGGCTCCCTCAAGAGACCCAGTACTTC. Protein sequence: CASSYVRLPQETQYF.

The rearrangement uses TRBV11-2 and TRBJ2-3; 8 nucleotides agree with TRBD1. Germline CDR1 reads SGHAT; CDR2 reads FQNNGV. After removal of 1 base from V and 6 bases from J, the junction contained 12 bases not matched to a gene. There are 17 residues in the CDR3. The DNA for the CDR3 is TGTGCCAGCAGCTTAGCCCCTCCAGCCCACAGGGGGGATACGCAGTATTTT. Encoded protein: CASSLAPPAHRGDTQYF.

This clone showed up just a few times. This chain connects TRBV5-1 to TRBJ2-2; 9 nucleotides match TRBD2. This CDR3 has 15 amino acids. The trim removed 3 bases at V and 4 bases at J, leaving 4 bases unmatched. From germline, CDR1 is SGHRS and CDR2 YFSETQ. DNA for the CDR3: TGCGCCAGCAGCTGGACTAGCGAAACCACCGGGGAGCTGTTTTTT. Its protein is CASSWTSETTGELFF.

The V call is TRBV6-5, the J call TRBJ1-1; 8 bases are a match to TRBD1. The germline gives CDR1 MNHEY, CDR2 SVGAGI. This CDR3 region has 13 residues. The V gene end was trimmed by 2 bases and the J gene end by 4 bases; junction bases not matched to a gene: 0. The CDR3 DNA sequence: TGTGCCAGCAGTTACACAGGGGGCACTGAAGCTTTCTTT. Protein: CASSYTGGTEAFF.

This clone has a single count. The chain's CDR3 is CASRPGGENEETQYF. The CDR3 coding sequence is TGTGCCAGCCGTCCCGGCGGAGAGAATGAAGAGACCCAGTACTTC. The V call is TRBV27, the J call TRBJ2-5, with D unclear. CDR1 and CDR2 (germline): MNHEY, SMNVEV (reference sequence). Trimming took off 8 bases at V and 3 bases at J, with 19 bases between the two ends. CDR3 length equals 15 residues.

The gene calls are TRBV2 and TRBJ1-5, with TRBD1 matching 10 bases. V was pared by 6 bases and J by 5 bases, with 4 bases of the junction left unmatched. The V gene's germline CDR1 is SNHLY and CDR2 FYNNEI. The CDR3 has 14 amino acids. CDR3 loop: CASSPGQGDQPQHF. The CDR3 coding sequence is TGTGCCAGCAGCCCCGGACAGGGGGATCAGCCCCAGCATTTT.

This clone was observed a single time. This sequence joins TRBV5-1 and TRBJ2-7; TRBD1 might be the D (5 bases). Trimming removed 4 bases at V and 1 base at J, with 12 bases between. Germline CDR1 and CDR2: SGHRS and YFSETQ. The CDR3 runs to 14 residues. CDR3 residues: CASSVTASSYEQYF. The CDR3 DNA reads as TGCGCCAGCAGCGTGACAGCTTCTTCCTACGAGCAGTACTTC.

V and J are TRBV5-1 and TRBJ2-3, with a weak D call TRBD1 (6 bases). CDR1 is SGHRS and CDR2 is YFSETQ in the germline V gene. The CDR3 contains 16 residues. V lost 2 bases to trimming and J lost 5 bases, with 18 bases between them. The CDR3 sequence: CASSFEQGMGLDTQYF. CDR3 nucleotides: TGCGCCAGCAGCTTTGAGCAGGGGATGGGATTAGATACGCAGTATTTT.

V and J are TRBV19 and TRBJ2-1; TRBD2 aligns across 13 bases. The CDR3 is made up of 16 amino acids. With V trimmed by 4 bases and J by 6 bases, 6 bases remained unmatched. Germline V gives CDR1 LNHDA, CDR2 SQIVND (reference sequence). The CDR3 DNA reads TGTGCCAGTAGTAGTACCGGGACTAGCGGGGTCAATGAGCAGTTCTTC. It specifies CASSSTGTSGVNEQFF.

The genes are TRBV18 and TRBJ2-2; a weak D match, TRBD2 (5 bases). V shed 1 base and J shed 0 bases, with 9 bases lying between them. Germline V gene lookup returns CDR1 KGHSH and CDR2 LQKENI. This CDR3 contains 16 residues. The CDR3: CASSPQAVSNTGELFF. The CDR3 region has the DNA TGTGCCAGCTCACCACAAGCGGTATCGAACACCGGGGAGCTGTTTTTT.

V gene TRBV5-1 combines with J gene TRBJ1-3; no clear D gene. CDR1 and CDR2 (germline): SGHRS, YFSETQ. Trimming cost V 4 bases and J 0 bases, with 8 bases left between them. The length of the CDR3 is 14 residues. CDR3 DNA: TGCGCCAGCAGCGCTGACCTCTCTGGAAACACCATATATTTT. It translates to CASSADLSGNTIYF.

The chain couples TRBV6-1 to TRBJ1-4; D might be TRBD1 (6 bases). The CDR3 loop spans 14 amino acids. The V gene lost 4 bases and the J gene lost 8 bases, with 14 bases spanning the gap. The germline V gene has CDR1 MNHNS and CDR2 SASEGT. The DNA of the CDR3 is TGTGCCAGCAGTGGTACAGGGAAGGGGGAAAAACTGTTTTTT. It specifies CASSGTGKGEKLFF.